This T cell receptor (beta chain) derives from a study of monozygotic twins with inflammatory bowel disease. Notes on the study in general: A single strong clonotype or signal linked to IBD was not supported.

The unique tags termed UMIs, each holding a 6-nucleotide sample barcode, were added by means of template switching. TCRdb reanalyzed the 5' RACE reads, giving one entry per CDR3 protein sequence and no DNA. Listed are just over 300,000 distinct CDR3 sequences; approximately 5.9% falls within the top ten. As regards this clonotype: Its antigen is as yet unknown.

This CDR3 is built from 16 residues. Germline values: CDR1 DFQATT, CDR2 SNEGSKA (reference sequence). This receptor was obtained from a human donor with ulcerative colitis or Crohn's disease, or a healthy co-twin of an affected twin (not recorded which). The rearrangement uses TRBV20-1 and TRBJ1-6. What was sequenced was blood. CDR3 loop: CSARAQGSSYNSPLHF.